This T cell receptor beta chain was retrieved from a study of blood T cell repertoires in COVID-19. The CDR3 covers 14 residues. Germline trimming cut 7 bases from V and 0 bases from J; bases unmatched to any gene: 5. Germline values: CDR1 SGHNT, CDR2 YYREEE (reference sequence). Using immunoSEQ multiplex PCR, the repertoire was profiled, and TCRdb retains in-frame clones only, with some absent. This table holds 180,000 or so clones, roughly 85% found once. This chain connects TRBV5-4 to TRBJ2-3; 7 bases fit TRBD1. The TCR comes from a human donor with active or convalescent COVID-19. The donor label of this sample is uncertain. Sequences were obtained from peripheral blood. CDR3 nucleotides: TGTGCCAGCCGATTGGACAGGAGCACAGATACGCAGTATTTT. Its protein is CASRLDRSTDTQYF.